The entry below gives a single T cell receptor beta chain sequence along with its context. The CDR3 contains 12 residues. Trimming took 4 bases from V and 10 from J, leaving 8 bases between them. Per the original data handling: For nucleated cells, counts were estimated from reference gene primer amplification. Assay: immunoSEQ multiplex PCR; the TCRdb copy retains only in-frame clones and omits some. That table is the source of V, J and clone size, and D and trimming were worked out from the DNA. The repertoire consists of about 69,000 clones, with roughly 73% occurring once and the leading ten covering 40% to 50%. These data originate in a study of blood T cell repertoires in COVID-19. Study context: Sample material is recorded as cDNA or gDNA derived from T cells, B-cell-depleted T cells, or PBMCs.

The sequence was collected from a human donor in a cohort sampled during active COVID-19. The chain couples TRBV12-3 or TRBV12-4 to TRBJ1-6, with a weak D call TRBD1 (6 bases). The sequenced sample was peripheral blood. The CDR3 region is CASSWGRSPLHF. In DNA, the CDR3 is TGTGCCAGCAGTTGGGGGCGGTCACCCCTCCACTTT.